These 12 T cell receptor beta chains share one sample of origin, sequenced in a study of blood T cell repertoires in COVID-19. Some clones are missing from TCRdb's copy, which holds only in-frame ones; the method was immunoSEQ multiplex PCR. The data contain 23,000 or so clones, 90% of them singletons. Sequencing was carried out using peripheral blood. These receptor sequences come from a human donor in a cohort sampled during active COVID-19.

This chain connects TRBV4-1 to TRBJ2-3, with a possible D match to TRBD2 (6 bases). Between the trimmed V and J ends, which lost 0 bases and 3 bases, there was a span of 13 bases. CDR3 length equals 16 residues. Germline V gene lookup returns CDR1 MGHRA and CDR2 YSYEKL. The CDR3 loop reads CASSQDRAGPTDTQYF. The CDR3 DNA reads as TGCGCCAGCAGCCAAGACCGCGCGGGGCCAACAGATACGCAGTATTTT.

The chain combines TRBV7-6 with TRBJ1-5; 10 nucleotides align to TRBD1. Germline assignment: CDR1 SGHVS and CDR2 FNYEAQ. V shed 5 bases and J 4 bases; nucleotides not matched to a gene: 5. This CDR3 is built from 15 residues. Here the CDR3 DNA reads TGTGCCAGCAGCCTGGGGACAGGGGAGAATCAGCCCCAGCATTTT. It specifies CASSLGTGENQPQHF.

The V gene is TRBV6-5, the J gene TRBJ2-1; 9 nucleotides align to TRBD2. The CDR3 has 15 amino acids. V was pared by 7 bases and J by 4 bases, with 8 bases of the junction left unmatched. The germline CDR1 and CDR2 sequences are MNHEY and SVGAGI. CDR3 bases: TGTGCCAGCACCTCAGGACTAGCGCGGTACAATGAGCAGTTCTTC. Encoded protein: CASTSGLARYNEQFF.

V and J are TRBV5-1 and TRBJ1-2, with a tentative D call TRBD1 (6 bases). From germline, CDR1 is SGHRS and CDR2 YFSETQ. The V end lost 4 bases, the J end lost 0 bases, and 10 bases lay between the germline ends. The length of the CDR3 is 14 residues. CDR3 coding DNA: TGCGCCAGCAGCCCTGACAGGACTAACTATGGCTACACCTTC. Encoded protein: CASSPDRTNYGYTF.

The chain uses TRBV5-1 and TRBJ1-3; 7 bases fit TRBD1. Germline V gene sequence: CDR1 SGHRS, CDR2 YFSETQ. The CDR3 runs to 16 residues. The J segment lost 2 bases and the V segment lost 0 bases, leaving 5 bases of the junction unmatched. CDR3 residues: CASSLEGQGAGNTIYF. Here the CDR3 DNA reads TGCGCCAGCAGCTTGGAAGGGCAGGGGGCTGGAAACACCATATATTTT.

This clone was recorded only once. The rearrangement uses TRBV6-5 and TRBJ1-2; D remains ambiguous. Germline CDR1 and CDR2: MNHEY and SVGAGI. Trimming took off 0 bases at V and 8 bases at J, with 10 bases between the two ends. The CDR3 is 13 amino acids. CDR3 loop: CASSYSGVVGYTF. DNA for the CDR3: TGTGCCAGCAGTTACTCCGGGGTAGTGGGCTACACCTTC.

The genes are TRBV6-5 and TRBJ1-1; a possible D gene is TRBD1 (5 bases). Germline CDR1 and CDR2: MNHEY and SVGAGI. CDR3 length equals 12 residues. Trimming removed 6 bases at V and 3 bases at J, with 8 bases between. The CDR3 DNA follows: TGTGCCAGCAGGGAGGGGTACACTGAAGCTTTCTTT. Protein product: CASREGYTEAFF.

The V gene is TRBV2, the J gene TRBJ2-7; D is uncertain. V was cut by 4 bases and J by 4 bases, with 17 bases left in between. Germline-derived CDR1 and CDR2 are SNHLY and FYNNEI. The CDR3 consists of 15 residues. The CDR3 spells CASSAIRLTRYEQYF. The CDR3 DNA follows: TGTGCCAGCAGTGCAATCCGGTTGACACGATACGAGCAGTACTTC.

The genes are TRBV7-8 and TRBJ2-3; 7 bases match TRBD2. Trimming removed 1 base from V and 8 bases from J; junction bases left unmatched: 6. The germline CDR1 and CDR2 sequences are SGHVS and FQNEAQ. This CDR3 region has 14 residues. The CDR3 DNA sequence: TGTGCCAGCAGCTTAGGGGACTATACCGGTACGCAGTATTTT. Translating gives CASSLGDYTGTQYF.

DNA for the CDR3: TGTGCCAGTAGTATCCAGGAGGGGCAGCCCCAGCATTTT. It codes for CASSIQEGQPQHF. This chain connects TRBV19 to TRBJ1-5; maybe TRBD1 (5 bases). The CDR3 sequence is 13 residues long. The germline CDR1 and CDR2 sequences are LNHDA and SQIVND (reference sequence). The V gene lost 3 bases and the J gene lost 7 bases, with 10 bases spanning the gap.

The rearrangement joins TRBV20-1 to TRBJ2-7; 7 positions match TRBD1. The ends lost 6 bases at V and 3 bases at J; junction bases unmatched: 2. Germline CDR1 is DFQATT and CDR2 is SNEGSKA (reference sequence). This CDR3 spans 11 amino acids. The CDR3 sequence is CSAGTDYEQYF. CDR3 sequence (DNA): TGCAGTGCGGGGACAGACTACGAGCAGTACTTC.

This clone has a single count. The V and J genes are TRBV19 and TRBJ2-5; the match to TRBD2 covers 8 bases. Germline V gives CDR1 LNHDA, CDR2 SQIVND (reference sequence). The CDR3 sequence is 15 residues long. With V trimmed by 3 bases and J by 5 bases, 8 bases remained unmatched. The CDR3 DNA sequence: TGTGCCAGTAGTATCAGCGGGGGTTACCCCGAGACCCAGTACTTC. Amino acid sequence: CASSISGGYPETQYF.